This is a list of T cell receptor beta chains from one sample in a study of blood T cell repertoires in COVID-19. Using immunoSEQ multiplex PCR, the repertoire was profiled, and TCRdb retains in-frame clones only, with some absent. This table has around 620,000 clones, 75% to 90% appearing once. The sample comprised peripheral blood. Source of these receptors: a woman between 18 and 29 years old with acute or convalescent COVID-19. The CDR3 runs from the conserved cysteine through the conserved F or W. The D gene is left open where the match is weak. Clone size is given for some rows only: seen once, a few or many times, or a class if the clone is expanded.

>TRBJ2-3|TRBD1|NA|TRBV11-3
CASSLGRGRTDTQYF
TGTGCCAGCAGCTTAGGAAGGGGGCGGACAGATACGCAGTATTTT
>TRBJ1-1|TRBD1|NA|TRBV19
CASSRVVTPGGEAFF
TGTGCCAGTAGCCGAGTTGTGACCCCAGGGGGGGAAGCTTTCTTT
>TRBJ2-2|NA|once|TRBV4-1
CASSQDAPSLAGDTGELFF
TGCGCCAGCAGCCAAGATGCCCCGAGTTTGGCGGGCGACACCGGGGAGCTGTTTTTT
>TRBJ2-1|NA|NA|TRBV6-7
CASSPGDYNEQFF
TGTGCCAGCAGCCCGGGGGACTACAATGAGCAGTTCTTC
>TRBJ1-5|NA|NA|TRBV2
CASSEARGANQPQHF
TGTGCCAGCAGTGAAGCGCGGGGGGCAAATCAGCCCCAGCATTTT
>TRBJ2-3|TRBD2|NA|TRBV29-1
CSGRGGASDTQYF
TGCAGCGGACGCGGGGGGGCCTCAGATACGCAGTATTTT
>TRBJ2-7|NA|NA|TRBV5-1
CASSVAGRIGEQYF
TGCGCCAGCTCGGTCGCGGGGCGCATCGGCGAGCAGTACTTC
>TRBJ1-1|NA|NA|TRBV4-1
CASSQDIGQGITEAFF
TGCGCCAGCAGCCAAGATATCGGCCAGGGTATAACTGAAGCTTTCTTT
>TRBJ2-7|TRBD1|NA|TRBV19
CASSTSPGQGSNFSYEQYF
TGTGCCAGTAGTACCAGCCCCGGACAGGGATCTAACTTCTCCTACGAGCAGTACTTC
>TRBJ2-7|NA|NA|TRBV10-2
CASSSGTSYEQYF
TGCGCCAGCAGTTCAGGGACATCTTACGAGCAGTACTTC
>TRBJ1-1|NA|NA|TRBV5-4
CASSYPGGRTEAFF
TGTGCCAGCAGCTACCCCGGGGGACGCACTGAAGCTTTCTTT
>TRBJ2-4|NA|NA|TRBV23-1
CASSQSVEVRAKNIQYF
TGCGCCAGCAGTCAATCCGTAGAGGTGAGAGCCAAAAACATTCAGTACTTC
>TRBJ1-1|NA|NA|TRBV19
CASSMGRVNTEAFF
TGTGCCAGTAGTATGGGCAGGGTGAACACTGAAGCTTTCTTT
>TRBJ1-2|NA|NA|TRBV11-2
CASSSGISDYGYTF
TGTGCCAGCAGCTCGGGGATCTCAGACTATGGCTACACCTTC
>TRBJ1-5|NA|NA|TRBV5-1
CASSLAPDQPQHF
TGCGCCAGCAGCTTGGCCCCGGATCAGCCCCAGCATTTT
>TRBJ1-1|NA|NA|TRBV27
CASSLTGGEAFF
TGTGCCAGCAGTTTAACGGGTGGTGAAGCTTTCTTT
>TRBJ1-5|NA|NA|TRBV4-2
CASSQGSGFQPQHF
TGTGCCAGCAGCCAAGGGTCAGGGTTTCAGCCCCAGCATTTT
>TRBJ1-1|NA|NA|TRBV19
CASTFSAAQEAFF
TGTGCCAGTACATTTTCAGCGGCCCAGGAAGCTTTCTTT
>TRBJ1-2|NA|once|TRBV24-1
CATSDPRGNYGYTF
TGTGCCACCAGTGACCCACGGGGAAACTATGGCTACACCTTC
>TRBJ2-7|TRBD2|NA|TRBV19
CASRRLAGDSYEQYF
TGTGCCAGTAGGCGACTAGCGGGGGACTCCTACGAGCAGTACTTC
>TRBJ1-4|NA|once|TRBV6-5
CASILGGRKLFF
TGTGCCAGCATTTTAGGTGGGCGAAAACTGTTTTTT
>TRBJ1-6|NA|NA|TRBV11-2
CASQGMDSPLHF
TGTGCCAGCCAGGGGATGGATTCACCCCTCCACTTT
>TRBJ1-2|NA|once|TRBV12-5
CASGAQGPYGYTF
TGTGCTAGTGGGGCACAGGGACCTTATGGCTACACCTTC
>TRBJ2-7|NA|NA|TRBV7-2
CASSPKTGFTYEQYF
TGTGCCAGCAGCCCTAAAACGGGGTTCACTTACGAGCAGTACTTC
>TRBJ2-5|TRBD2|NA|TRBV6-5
CASSYSGGARETQYF
TGTGCCAGCAGTTACAGCGGGGGGGCCCGGGAGACCCAGTACTTC
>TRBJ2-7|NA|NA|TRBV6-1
CASSEGEGSSYEQYF
TGTGCCAGCAGTGAGGGCGAGGGAAGCTCCTACGAGCAGTACTTC
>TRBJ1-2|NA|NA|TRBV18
CASSANRHGYTF
TGTGCCAGCTCAGCCAACAGACATGGCTACACCTTC
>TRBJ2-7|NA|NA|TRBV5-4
CASSSRSEGHEQYF
TGTGCCAGCAGCTCCCGGAGTGAAGGCCACGAGCAGTACTTC
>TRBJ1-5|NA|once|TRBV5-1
CASSLVGGDQPQHF
TGCGCCAGCAGCTTGGTAGGAGGAGATCAGCCCCAGCATTTT
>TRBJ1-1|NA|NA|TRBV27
CASSLWLGGENTEAFF
TGTGCCAGCAGTTTATGGTTGGGAGGTGAGAACACTGAAGCTTTCTTT
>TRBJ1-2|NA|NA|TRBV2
CASIEPLNYGYTF
TGTGCCAGCATTGAACCTCTTAACTATGGCTACACCTTC
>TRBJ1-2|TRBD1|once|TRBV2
CASRKTGVGDGYTF
TGTGCCAGCAGGAAGACAGGGGTCGGAGATGGCTACACCTTC
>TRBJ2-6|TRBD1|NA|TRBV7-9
CASSPVPGQGFSGANVLTF
TGTGCCAGCAGCCCCGTCCCGGGACAGGGTTTCTCTGGGGCCAACGTCCTGACTTTC
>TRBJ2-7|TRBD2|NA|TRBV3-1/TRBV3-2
CASSPRVLAGGEQYF
TGTGCCAGCAGCCCCCGTGTTCTAGCGGGGGGCGAGCAGTACTTC
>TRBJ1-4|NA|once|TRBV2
CASGAQGLNEKLFF
TGTGCCAGCGGGGCACAGGGCCTTAATGAAAAACTGTTTTTT
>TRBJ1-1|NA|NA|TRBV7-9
CASSPTTENTEAFF
TGTGCCAGCAGCCCCACGACAGAGAACACTGAAGCTTTCTTT
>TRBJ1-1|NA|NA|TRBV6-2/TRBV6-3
CASSYFGNTEAFF
TGTGCCAGCAGTTATTTCGGGAACACTGAAGCTTTCTTT
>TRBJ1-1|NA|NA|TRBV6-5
CASRHLQGMRTEAFF
TGTGCCAGCAGGCACCTACAGGGAATGCGGACTGAAGCTTTCTTT
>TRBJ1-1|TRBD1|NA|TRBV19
CASNEHWTGETEAFF
TGTGCCAGTAATGAACATTGGACAGGGGAAACTGAAGCTTTCTTT